This T cell receptor beta chain emerged from a study of identical twins. Whole-study results and caveats: Surplus twin overlap in beta out-of-frame sequences was less pronounced. Insertions were fewer in abundant cord blood beta clonotypes, whereas memory repertoires showed none of this pattern.

Trimming cost V 3 bases and J 3 bases, with 16 bases left between them. Germline assignment: CDR1 SEHNR and CDR2 FQNEAQ (reference sequence). The CDR3 covers 16 residues. TCRdb analysed the 5' RACE reads with MiXCR anew, one entry per CDR3 protein. The sample includes hundreds of thousands of distinct CDR3 sequences, roughly 12% of them seen just once. Turning to this clonotype: The antigen remains unidentified.

These sequences were also reported in another study, on yellow fever vaccine responses in identical twins.

Sequenced: CD8+ T cells sorted from blood. The TCR originated in a woman younger than 35 in good health. The gene calls are TRBV7-9 and TRBJ2-3; D may be TRBD1 or TRBD2 (5 bases each). The chain's CDR3 is CASSLLPGWGTDTQYF. The CDR3, as DNA: TGTGCCAGCAGCTTGCTCCCGGGATGGGGGACAGATACGCAGTATTTT.